Listed below are T cell receptor beta chains from one sample, sequenced in a study of blood T cell repertoires in COVID-19. Some clones are missing from TCRdb's copy, which holds only in-frame ones; the method was immunoSEQ multiplex PCR. This table has 300,000 to 400,000 clones, roughly 85% appearing once. Sequenced input: PBMCs or T cells enriched from blood (not recorded which). The receptor source for this set is a woman aged 40 to 49 with acute COVID-19. Both conserved end residues are part of each CDR3. The D gene is left open where the match is weak. Only part of the rows carry a size: once, few, many, or a class if the clone is expanded.

>.|TRBV6-5|12|TRBJ1-6|.
TGTGCCAGCGGTTGGAGGTTTACACCCCTCCACTTT
CASGWRFTPLHF
>few|TRBV7-9|13|TRBJ2-3|TRBD2
TGTGCCAGCAACCTAGCGGGCCCAGATACGCAGTATTTT
CASNLAGPDTQYF
>.|TRBV6-5|13|TRBJ1-6|TRBD1
TGTGCCAGCAGGGACAGGGGAGAATCACCCCTCCACTTT
CASRDRGESPLHF
>.|TRBV7-2|17|TRBJ1-1|TRBD1
TGTGCCAGCAGCCTAAGGGGGGACAGGACTTTAAACACTGAAGCTTTCTTT
CASSLRGDRTLNTEAFF
>.|TRBV28|14|TRBJ1-5|.
TGTGCCAGCAGTCTGGTTCAGGGCCATCAGCCCCAGCATTTT
CASSLVQGHQPQHF
>.|TRBV19|16|TRBJ1-6|.
TGTGCCAGTATTTCGAGTCATTCCTCGGGTAATTCACCCCTCCACTTT
CASISSHSSGNSPLHF
>many|TRBV9|15|TRBJ2-5|.
TGTGCCAGCAGCTCAGGTAGCGTTACAGGGGAGACCCAGTACTTC
CASSSGSVTGETQYF
>once|TRBV7-2|17|TRBJ2-3|TRBD2
TGTGCCAGCAGCTTACGGGGTAGCGGGAGTGGAACAGATACGCAGTATTTT
CASSLRGSGSGTDTQYF
>.|TRBV10-3|16|TRBJ2-1|TRBD1
TGTGCCATCAGTGAGACCGGACAGGCAACCCACAATGAGCAGTTCTTC
CAISETGQATHNEQFF
>.|TRBV19|15|TRBJ1-5|.
TGTGCCAGTAGTTTGGAGGGTAGTGGCAATCAGCCCCAGCATTTT
CASSLEGSGNQPQHF
>.|TRBV2|15|TRBJ1-6|TRBD1
TGTGCCAGCAGGGCCGGGACAGGGAATAATTCACCCCTCCACTTT
CASRAGTGNNSPLHF
>.|TRBV7-3|16|TRBJ2-7|TRBD2
TGTGCCAGCAGCTTAATAGGGACTAGCGGAACCTACGAGCAGTACTTC
CASSLIGTSGTYEQYF
>.|TRBV3-1/TRBV3-2|15|TRBJ1-5|TRBD1
TGTGCCAGCAGCCAAACAACAGGGGGCGGGCAGCCCCAGCATTTT
CASSQTTGGGQPQHF
>.|TRBV6-5|16|TRBJ1-2|TRBD1
TGTGCCAGCAGTTACTCGACCGGGACAGGGGGCGCTGGCTACACCTTC
CASSYSTGTGGAGYTF
>.|TRBV6-4|15|TRBJ1-2|TRBD1
TGTGCCAGCAGTGAACAGTCGACAGGGGGCTATGGCTACACCTTC
CASSEQSTGGYGYTF
>.|TRBV19|15|TRBJ1-1|TRBD1
TGTGCCAGTAGTATAGATCCCCAGGGGGTTACTGAAGCTTTCTTT
CASSIDPQGVTEAFF
>once|TRBV7-2|15|TRBJ1-5|.
TGTGCCAGCAGCTTAGTCTTCGGGGGGCATCAGCCCCAGCATTTT
CASSLVFGGHQPQHF
>.|TRBV27|13|TRBJ1-1|.
TGTGCCAGCAGTTTCGGTCAGAACACTGAAGCTTTCTTT
CASSFGQNTEAFF
>.|TRBV14|17|TRBJ2-1|TRBD2
TGTGCCAGCAGCCAAGATGGGGGACTAGCGGGAGCCAGTGAGCAGTTCTTC
CASSQDGGLAGASEQFF
>.|TRBV9|14|TRBJ2-5|TRBD1
TGTGCCAGCAGCGTTAGGGGACAGCAAGAGACCCAGTACTTC
CASSVRGQQETQYF
>.|TRBV15|16|TRBJ1-1|TRBD1
TGTGCCACCAGCAGCGGACAGGCAATATGGGGCACTGAAGCTTTCTTT
CATSSGQAIWGTEAFF
>.|TRBV27|14|TRBJ2-7|.
TGTGCCAGCAGATCCGGGACAATCTCCTACGAGCAGTACTTC
CASRSGTISYEQYF
>.|TRBV28|15|TRBJ2-7|.
TGTGCCAGCAGTTTCTCGGGAGTGATAGCCTACGAGCAGTACTTC
CASSFSGVIAYEQYF
>.|TRBV19|17|TRBJ1-5|.
TGTGCCAGTAGCTTAGGGGCAGGGCTATTGGGGAATCAGCCCCAGCATTTT
CASSLGAGLLGNQPQHF
>.|TRBV7-9|12|TRBJ2-7|.
TGTGCCAGCAGCTTAGCCCAGGGCGGGGTGTACTTC
CASSLAQGGVYF
>.|TRBV7-3|13|TRBJ1-3|.
TGTGCCAGCAGCTCCGGCTCTGGAAACACCATATATTTT
CASSSGSGNTIYF
>.|TRBV7-9|14|TRBJ2-7|.
TGTGCCAGCAGCTTAGGGGGCGCGATGGGGGAGCAGTACTTC
CASSLGGAMGEQYF
>.|TRBV4-3|16|TRBJ2-3|TRBD2
TGCGCCAGCAGCCAAGAACTAGCGGGGGGAACAGATACGCAGTATTTT
CASSQELAGGTDTQYF
>.|TRBV28|13|TRBJ1-2|.
TGTGCCAGCAGTTTTGGGAGTGGCTATGGCTACACCTTC
CASSFGSGYGYTF
>few|TRBV11-2|14|TRBJ2-1|TRBD2
TGTGCCAGCAGCTCTCTAGCGGGGTACAATGAGCAGTTCTTC
CASSSLAGYNEQFF
>.|TRBV10-1|15|TRBJ1-1|.
TGCGCCAGCAGTGGACACACCCAGGGGAACACTGAAGCTTTCTTT
CASSGHTQGNTEAFF
>.|TRBV9|17|TRBJ2-5|TRBD2
TGTGCCAGCAGCGTAGGCCCCGGGGGGGCTATTCAAGAGACCCAGTACTTC
CASSVGPGGAIQETQYF
>.|TRBV4-1|15|TRBJ2-7|TRBD2
TGCGCCAGCAGCCCCGGACTAGCGCTCCCCTCCGAGCAGTACTTC
CASSPGLALPSEQYF
>few|TRBV7-2|15|TRBJ1-4|TRBD1
TGTGCCAGCAGCCCTGACAGGGGAGGGAATGAAAAACTGTTTTTT
CASSPDRGGNEKLFF
>.|TRBV7-2|17|TRBJ2-1|TRBD1
TGTGCCAGCAGCTTAAGTAGGCTGGACAGGGAAAACAATGAGCAGTTCTTC
CASSLSRLDRENNEQFF
>.|TRBV27|14|TRBJ2-7|TRBD1
TGTGCCAGCAGCGGGACAGGGTATTCCTACGAGCAGTACTTC
CASSGTGYSYEQYF
>.|TRBV3-1/TRBV3-2|16|TRBJ1-2|.
TGTGCCAGCAGCCAAAGGGGATTAGGGATCAGCTATGGCTACACCTTC
CASSQRGLGISYGYTF
>many|TRBV19|13|TRBJ2-1|.
TGTGCCAGCTCTAGACTAGGCGGAAATGAGCAGTTCTTC
CASSRLGGNEQFF
>.|TRBV20-1|11|TRBJ2-4|TRBD1
TGCAGTGCCCCGGGACAGGGAGATCAGTACTTC
CSAPGQGDQYF
>.|TRBV23-1|17|TRBJ2-3|TRBD2
TGCGCCAGCAGTCAATGGCGGACTAGCGACTGCACAGATACGCAGTATTTT
CASSQWRTSDCTDTQYF
>.|TRBV19|16|TRBJ2-2|.
TGTGCCAGTAGTATTGTGGCGGGACGGTTTACCGGGGAGCTGTTTTTT
CASSIVAGRFTGELFF
>few|TRBV7-2|11|TRBJ2-3|.
TGTGCCAGCAGCCCCCCGGGGGAGCTGTATTTT
CASSPPGELYF
>.|TRBV5-4|16|TRBJ2-7|TRBD2
TGTGCCAGCAGCTTTGGAGGACTAGCGGGGGGCTACGAGCAGTACTTC
CASSFGGLAGGYEQYF
>.|TRBV10-2|12|TRBJ1-1|.
TGCGCCAGCAGTGAGCGAACAGGCTTCGCTTTCTTT
CASSERTGFAFF
>.|TRBV5-8|16|TRBJ1-5|.
TGTGCCAGCAGCGTTATAGTTGCGACTAACAATCAGCCCCAGCATTTT
CASSVIVATNNQPQHF
>once|TRBV7-6|12|TRBJ2-5|.
TGTGCCAGCAGCCCCAACCAAGAGACCCAGTACTTC
CASSPNQETQYF